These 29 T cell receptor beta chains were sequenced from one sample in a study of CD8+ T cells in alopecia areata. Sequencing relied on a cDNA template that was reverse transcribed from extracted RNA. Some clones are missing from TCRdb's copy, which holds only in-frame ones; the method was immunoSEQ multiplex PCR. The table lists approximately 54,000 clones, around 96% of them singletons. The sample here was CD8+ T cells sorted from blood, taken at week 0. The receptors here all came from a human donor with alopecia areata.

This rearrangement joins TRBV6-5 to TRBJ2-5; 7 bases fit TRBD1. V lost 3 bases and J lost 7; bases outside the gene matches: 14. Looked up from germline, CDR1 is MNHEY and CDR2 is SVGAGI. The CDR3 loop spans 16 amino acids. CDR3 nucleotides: TGTGCCAGCAGTTATTCGACAGGGCGCCAATTTGGGACCCAGTACTTC. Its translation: CASSYSTGRQFGTQYF.

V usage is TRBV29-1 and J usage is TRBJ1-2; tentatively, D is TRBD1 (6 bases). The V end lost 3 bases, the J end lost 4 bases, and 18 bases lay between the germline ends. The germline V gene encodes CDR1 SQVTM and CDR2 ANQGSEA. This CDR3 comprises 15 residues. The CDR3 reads CSVDSPDSGTYGYTF. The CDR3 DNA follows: TGCAGCGTTGACAGCCCGGACAGCGGGACCTATGGCTACACCTTC.

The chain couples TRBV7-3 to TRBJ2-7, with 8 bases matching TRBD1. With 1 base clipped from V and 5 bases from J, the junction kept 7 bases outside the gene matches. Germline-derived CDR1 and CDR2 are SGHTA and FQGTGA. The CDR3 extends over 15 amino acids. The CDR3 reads CASSLNPGGLDEQYF. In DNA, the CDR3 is TGTGCCAGCAGCTTAAATCCAGGGGGCTTGGACGAGCAGTACTTC. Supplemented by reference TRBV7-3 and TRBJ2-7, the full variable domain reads GAGVSQTPSNKVTEKGKYVELRCDPISGHTALYWYRQSLGQGPEFLIYFQGTGAADDSGLPNDRFFAVRPEGSVSTLKIQRTERGDSAVYLCASSLNPGGLDEQYFGPGTRLTVT.

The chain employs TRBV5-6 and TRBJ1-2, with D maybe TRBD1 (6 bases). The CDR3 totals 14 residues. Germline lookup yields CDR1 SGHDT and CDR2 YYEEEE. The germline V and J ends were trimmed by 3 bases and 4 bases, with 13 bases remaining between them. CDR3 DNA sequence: TGTGCCAGCAGCTACAACAGGGAATCCTATGGCTACACCTTC. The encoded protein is CASSYNRESYGYTF.

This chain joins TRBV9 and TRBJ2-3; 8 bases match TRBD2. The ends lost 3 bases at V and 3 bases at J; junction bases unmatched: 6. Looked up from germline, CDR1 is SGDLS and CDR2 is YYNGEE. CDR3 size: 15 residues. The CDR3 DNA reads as TGTGCCAGCAGCGGTTTAGCGGGACTTACAGATACGCAGTATTTT. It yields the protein CASSGLAGLTDTQYF. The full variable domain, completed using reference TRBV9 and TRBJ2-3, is DSGVTQTPKHLITATGQRVTLRCSPRSGDLSVYWYQQSLDQGLQFLIQYYNGEERAKGNILERFSAQQFPDLHSELNLSSLELGDSALYFCASSGLAGLTDTQYFGPGTRLTVL.

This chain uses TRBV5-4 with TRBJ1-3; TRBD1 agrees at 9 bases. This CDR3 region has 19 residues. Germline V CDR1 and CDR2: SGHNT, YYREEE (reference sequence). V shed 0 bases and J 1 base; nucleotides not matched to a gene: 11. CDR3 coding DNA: TGTGCCAGCAGCTTGGAGGGGGACAGGGCCCTGTATTCTGGAAACACCATATATTTT. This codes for CASSLEGDRALYSGNTIYF.

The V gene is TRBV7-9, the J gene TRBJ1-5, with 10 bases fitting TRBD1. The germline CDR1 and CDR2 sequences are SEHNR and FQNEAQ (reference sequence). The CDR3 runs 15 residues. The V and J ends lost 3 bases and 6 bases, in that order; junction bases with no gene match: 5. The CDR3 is CASSLEGDRGQPQHF. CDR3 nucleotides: TGTGCCAGCAGCTTGGAGGGGGACAGGGGTCAGCCCCAGCATTTT.

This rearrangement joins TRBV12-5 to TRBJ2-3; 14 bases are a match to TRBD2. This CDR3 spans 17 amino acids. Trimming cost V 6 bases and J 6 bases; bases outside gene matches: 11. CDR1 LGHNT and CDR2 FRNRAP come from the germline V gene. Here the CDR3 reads CASGLTSGGAVPDTQYF. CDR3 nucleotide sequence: TGTGCTAGTGGGCTGACTAGCGGGGGGGCGGTTCCTGATACGCAGTATTTT.

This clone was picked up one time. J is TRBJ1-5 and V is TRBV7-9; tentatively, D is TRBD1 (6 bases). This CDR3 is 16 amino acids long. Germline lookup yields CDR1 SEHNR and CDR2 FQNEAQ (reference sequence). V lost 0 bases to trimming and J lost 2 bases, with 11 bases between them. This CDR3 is CASSLALAGGNQPQHF. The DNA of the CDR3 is TGTGCCAGCAGCTTAGCGCTCGCAGGGGGCAATCAGCCCCAGCATTTT.

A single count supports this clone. As DNA, the CDR3 is TGTGCCAGCAGCTTAGGGGGCGTGTATGGCTACACCTTC. Translated, it gives CASSLGGVYGYTF. The chain couples TRBV7-9 to TRBJ1-2; possible D gene TRBD1, 5 bases. In germline, CDR1 is SEHNR, CDR2 FQNEAQ (reference sequence). Trimming shortened V by 1 base and J by 5 bases, and 8 bases separated the two germline ends. The CDR3 contains 13 residues.

For the CDR3, the DNA is TGTGCCAGTGTTCGTAGGACTGAAGCTTTCTTT. This translates into CASVRRTEAFF. The rearrangement joins TRBV19 to TRBJ1-1; D gene ambiguous. This CDR3 contains 11 residues. V was pared by 8 bases and J by 5 bases, with 9 bases between. The V gene's germline CDR1 is LNHDA and CDR2 SQIVND (reference sequence).

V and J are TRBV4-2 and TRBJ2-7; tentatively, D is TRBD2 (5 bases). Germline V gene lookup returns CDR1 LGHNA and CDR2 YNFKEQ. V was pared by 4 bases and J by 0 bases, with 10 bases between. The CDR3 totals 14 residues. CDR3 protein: CASSPTKGSYEQYF. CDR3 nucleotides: TGTGCCAGCAGCCCGACTAAGGGCTCCTACGAGCAGTACTTC.

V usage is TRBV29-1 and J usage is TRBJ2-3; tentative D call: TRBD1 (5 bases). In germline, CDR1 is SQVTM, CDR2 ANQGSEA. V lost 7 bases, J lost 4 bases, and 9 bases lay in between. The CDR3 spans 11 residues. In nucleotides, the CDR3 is TGCAGCGGGAGCAGGGCAGATACGCAGTATTTT. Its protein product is CSGSRADTQYF.

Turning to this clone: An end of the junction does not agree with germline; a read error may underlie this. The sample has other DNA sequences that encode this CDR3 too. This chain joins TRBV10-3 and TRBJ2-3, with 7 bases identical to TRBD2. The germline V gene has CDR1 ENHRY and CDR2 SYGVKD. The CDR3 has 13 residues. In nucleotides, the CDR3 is TGTGCCATCCGGGACTATACCACAGATACGCAGTACTTT. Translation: CAIRDYTTDTQYF.

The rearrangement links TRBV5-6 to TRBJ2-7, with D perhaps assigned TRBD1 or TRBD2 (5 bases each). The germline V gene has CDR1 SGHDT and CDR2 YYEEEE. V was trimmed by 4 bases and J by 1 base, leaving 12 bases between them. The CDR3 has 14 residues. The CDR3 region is CASSPSGTSYEQYF. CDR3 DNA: TGTGCCAGCAGCCCCTCCGGGACGTCCTACGAGCAGTACTTC.

The CDR3 spells CASSQDSTIRDTQYF. The CDR3 DNA reads TGCGCCAGCAGCCAAGACTCGACCATAAGAGATACGCAGTATTTT. V is TRBV4-1 and J is TRBJ2-3; D call uncertain. Trimming removed 0 bases from V and 5 bases from J, with 12 bases in between. CDR1 and CDR2 from the germline V gene are MGHRA and YSYEKL. The CDR3 is made up of 15 amino acids.

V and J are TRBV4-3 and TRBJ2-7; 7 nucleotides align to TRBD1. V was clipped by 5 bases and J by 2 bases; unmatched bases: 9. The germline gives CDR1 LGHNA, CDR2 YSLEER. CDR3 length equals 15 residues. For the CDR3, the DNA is TGCGCCAGCAGCTATTCCCTCACAGGGGCCTACGAGCAGTACTTC. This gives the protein CASSYSLTGAYEQYF.

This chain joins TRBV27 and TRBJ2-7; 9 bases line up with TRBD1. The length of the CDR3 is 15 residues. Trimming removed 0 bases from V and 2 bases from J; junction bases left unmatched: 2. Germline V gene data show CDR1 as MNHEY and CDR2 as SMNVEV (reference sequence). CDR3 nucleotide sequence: TGTGCCAGCAGTTTATCGGGGACAGGGACCTACGAGCAGTACTTC. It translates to CASSLSGTGTYEQYF.

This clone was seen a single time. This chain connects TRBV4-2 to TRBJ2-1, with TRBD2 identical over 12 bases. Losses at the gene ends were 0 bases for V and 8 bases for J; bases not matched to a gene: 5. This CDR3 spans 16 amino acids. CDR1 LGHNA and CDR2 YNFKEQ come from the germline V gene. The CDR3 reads CASSQETSGGPYEQFF. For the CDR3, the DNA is TGTGCCAGCAGCCAAGAAACTAGCGGGGGGCCCTATGAGCAGTTCTTC.

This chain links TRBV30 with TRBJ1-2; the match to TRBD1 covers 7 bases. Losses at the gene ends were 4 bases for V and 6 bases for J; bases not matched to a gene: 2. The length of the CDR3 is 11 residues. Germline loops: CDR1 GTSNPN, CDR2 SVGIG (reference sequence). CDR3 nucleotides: TGTGCCTGGAAGGGGGCCCATGGCTACACCTTC. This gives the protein CAWKGAHGYTF.

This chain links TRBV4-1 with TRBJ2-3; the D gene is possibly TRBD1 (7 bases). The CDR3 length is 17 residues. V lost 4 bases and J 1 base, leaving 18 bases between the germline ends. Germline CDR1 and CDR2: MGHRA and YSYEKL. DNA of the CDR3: TGCGCCAGCAGCCGACTCCCGGAGGGGACAGGCACAGATACGCAGTATTTT. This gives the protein CASSRLPEGTGTDTQYF.

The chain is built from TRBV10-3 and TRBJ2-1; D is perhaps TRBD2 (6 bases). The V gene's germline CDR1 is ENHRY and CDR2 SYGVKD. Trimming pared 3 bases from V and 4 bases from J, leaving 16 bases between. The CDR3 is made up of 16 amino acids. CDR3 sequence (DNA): TGTGCCATCAGTGATCCCCGGGACTCGACGTACAATGAGCAGTTCTTC. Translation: CAISDPRDSTYNEQFF.

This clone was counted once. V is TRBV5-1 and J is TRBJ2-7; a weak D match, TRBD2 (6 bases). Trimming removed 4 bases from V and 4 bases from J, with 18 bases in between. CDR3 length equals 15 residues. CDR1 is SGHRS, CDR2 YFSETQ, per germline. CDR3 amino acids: CASSPRVRGDYEQYF. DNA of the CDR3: TGCGCCAGCAGCCCCCGGGTCCGCGGGGATTACGAGCAGTACTTC.

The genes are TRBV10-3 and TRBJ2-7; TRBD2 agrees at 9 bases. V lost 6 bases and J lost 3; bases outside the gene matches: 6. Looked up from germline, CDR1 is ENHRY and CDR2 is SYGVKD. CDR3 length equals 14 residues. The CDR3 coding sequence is TGTGCCATCAGATCAGCGGGGGGCCACTACGAGCAGTACTTC. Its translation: CAIRSAGGHYEQYF.

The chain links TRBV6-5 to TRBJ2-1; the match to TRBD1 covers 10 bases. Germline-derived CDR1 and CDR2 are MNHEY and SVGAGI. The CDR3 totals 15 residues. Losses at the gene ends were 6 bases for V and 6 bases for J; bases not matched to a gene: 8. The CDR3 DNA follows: TGTGCCAGCAGCCTAAGCAGGACAGGGGGCAATGAGCAGTTCTTC. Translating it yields CASSLSRTGGNEQFF.

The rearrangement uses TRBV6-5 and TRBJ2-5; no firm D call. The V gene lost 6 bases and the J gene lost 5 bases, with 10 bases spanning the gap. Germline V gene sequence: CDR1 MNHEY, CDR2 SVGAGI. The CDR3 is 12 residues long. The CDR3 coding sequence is TGTGCCAGCAGCCCCGACGTTGAGACCCAGTACTTC. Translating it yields CASSPDVETQYF.

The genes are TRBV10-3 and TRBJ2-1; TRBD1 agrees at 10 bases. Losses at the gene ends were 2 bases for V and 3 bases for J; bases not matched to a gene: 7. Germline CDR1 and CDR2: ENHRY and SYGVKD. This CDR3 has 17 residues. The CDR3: CAISERDRGPLYNEQFF. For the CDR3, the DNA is TGTGCCATCAGTGAGAGGGACAGGGGCCCCCTCTACAATGAGCAGTTCTTC.

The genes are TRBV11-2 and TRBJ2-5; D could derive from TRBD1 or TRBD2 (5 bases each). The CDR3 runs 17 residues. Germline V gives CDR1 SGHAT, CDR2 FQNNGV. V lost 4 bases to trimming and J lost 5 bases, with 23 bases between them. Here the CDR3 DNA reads TGTGCCAGCAGCTGGGGATGGGGACGGCTGGATGAGGAGACCCAGTACTTC. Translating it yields CASSWGWGRLDEETQYF. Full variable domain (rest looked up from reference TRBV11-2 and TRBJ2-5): EAGVAQSPRYKIIEKRQSVAFWCNPISGHATLYWYQQILGQGPKLLIQFQNNGVVDDSQLPKDRFSAERLKGVDSTLKIQPAKLEDSAVYLCASSWGWGRLDEETQYFGPGTRLLVL.

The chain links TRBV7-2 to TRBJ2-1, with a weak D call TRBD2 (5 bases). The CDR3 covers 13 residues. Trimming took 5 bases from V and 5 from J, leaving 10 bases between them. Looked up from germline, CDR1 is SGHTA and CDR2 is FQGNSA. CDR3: CASSALGDNEQFF. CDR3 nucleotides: TGTGCCAGCAGCGCCCTCGGGGACAATGAGCAGTTCTTC.